This passage covers 20 T cell receptor beta chains from one sample sequenced in a study of OX40 agonist ivuxolimab in advanced cancers. Generated by immunoSEQ multiplex PCR, the TCRdb table keeps only in-frame clones and is missing some. Of 50,000 to 70,000 clones listed, 75% to 90% are singletons. The sequencing here drew on CD4+ or CD8+ T cells sorted from blood, taken in a trial of the OX40 agonist ivuxolimab. The receptors derive from an adult with an advanced solid tumor such as melanoma, head and neck, liver or kidney cancer.

This clone was recorded only once. The chain uses TRBV6-1 and TRBJ1-6; no definite D call. The ends were cut back, 10 bases at V and 8 bases at J, with 18 bases in the middle. The CDR3 runs to 14 residues. Looked up from germline, CDR1 is MNHNS and CDR2 is SASEGT. CDR3 coding DNA: TGTGCCACCCGACCGATGCTTGGGGATTCACCCCTCCACTTT. Translating gives CATRPMLGDSPLHF.

The chain carries TRBV5-1 and TRBJ2-2; 9 nucleotides line up with TRBD1. Germline assignment: CDR1 SGHRS and CDR2 YFSETQ. The CDR3 has 18 amino acids. Unmatched junction bases numbered 17, after V lost 5 bases and J lost 6 bases. As DNA, the CDR3 is TGCGCCAGCAGTTACTGGACAGGGGAGAAGAGAGGGGCCGGGGAGCTGTTTTTT. Protein: CASSYWTGEKRGAGELFF.

The chain couples TRBV9 to TRBJ1-2, with 7 bases identical to TRBD1. CDR1 SGDLS and CDR2 YYNGEE come from the germline V gene. The CDR3 sequence is 14 residues long. V was pared by 0 bases and J by 4 bases, with 3 bases of the junction left unmatched. The CDR3 DNA follows: TGTGCCAGCAGCGTAGACAGGGGATTCTATGGCTACACCTTC. Translated: CASSVDRGFYGYTF.

The chain has TRBV6-1 and TRBJ2-3, with 7 bases identical to TRBD2. Unmatched junction bases numbered 10, after V lost 4 bases and J lost 6 bases. Germline V lookup: CDR1 MNHNS, CDR2 SASEGT. The CDR3 sequence is 15 residues long. The CDR3 DNA sequence: TGTGCCAGCAGTGGGGTTGCGGGAGTGGTGGATACGCAGTATTTT. Its translation: CASSGVAGVVDTQYF.

This rearrangement joins TRBV6-8 to TRBJ2-2, with a weak D call TRBD1 (6 bases). This CDR3 region has 20 residues. Trimming stripped 9 bases from V and 1 base from J, with 30 bases between. The germline V gene has CDR1 MNHGY and CDR2 SAAAGT. CDR3 sequence reads: CARNPTGLPLYGWNTGELFF. CDR3 in DNA: TGTGCCAGGAACCCCACAGGGCTCCCACTTTACGGGTGGAACACCGGGGAGCTGTTTTTT.

The gene calls are TRBV5-1 and TRBJ2-7; D gene uncertain. Per the germline V gene, CDR1 is SGHRS and CDR2 is YFSETQ. Trimming shortened V by 6 bases and J by 4 bases, and 8 bases separated the two germline ends. The CDR3 is 11 amino acids. The CDR3 nucleotides are TGCGCCAGCACGGGCGGATACGAGCAGTACTTC. It encodes CASTGGYEQYF.

This chain connects TRBV30 to TRBJ2-5; 10 positions agree with TRBD1. Losses at the gene ends were 1 base for V and 5 bases for J; bases not matched to a gene: 7. This CDR3 is built from 15 residues. Per the germline V gene, CDR1 is GTSNPN and CDR2 is SVGIG (reference sequence). The CDR3 coding sequence is TGTGCCTGGAGTGACTGGACAGGGGGTTTCGAGACCCAGTACTTC. Protein: CAWSDWTGGFETQYF. The variable domain in full, with the rest retrieved from reference TRBV30 and TRBJ2-5, is SQTIHQWPATLVQPVGSPLSLECTVEGTSNPNLYWYRQAAGRGLQLLFYSVGIGQISSEVPQNLSASRPQDRQFILSSKKLLLSDSGFYLCAWSDWTGGFETQYFGPGTRLLVL.

V usage is TRBV12-1 and J usage is TRBJ2-1; the table's D call, TRBD2, has no DNA check behind it. TRBV12-1 is described as a pseudogene. This CDR3 comprises 15 residues. The CDR3 nucleotides read TGTGCCCCCCTCCGGTGGCTAGCGGGAGGCAATGAGCAGTTCTTC. Encoded protein: CAPLRWLAGGNEQFF.

V is TRBV5-4 and J is TRBJ1-1, with a tentative D call TRBD1 (5 bases). Trimming left V 1 base short and J 5 bases short, with 9 bases between. CDR3 length: 13 amino acids. The germline gives CDR1 SGHNT, CDR2 YYREEE (reference sequence). CDR3: CASSLWGGTEAFF. The CDR3 coding sequence is TGTGCCAGCAGCTTGTGGGGGGGTACTGAAGCTTTCTTT. Based on the CDR3 plus reference TRBV5-4 and TRBJ1-1, the full variable domain is ETGVTQSPTHLIKTRGQQVTLRCSSQSGHNTVSWYQQALGQGPQFIFQYYREEENGRGNFPPRFSGLQFPNYSSELNVNALELDDSALYLCASSLWGGTEAFFGQGTRLTVV.

V usage is TRBV7-6 and J usage is TRBJ2-5; 7 bases fit TRBD2. CDR1 SGHVS and CDR2 FNYEAQ come from the germline V gene. The CDR3 extends over 14 amino acids. Trimming at V came to 5 bases and at J to 3 bases, leaving 6 bases not matched to a gene. Here the CDR3 DNA reads TGTGCCAGCAGCCCTTTGGGGAGGGAAGAGACCCAGTACTTC. Translating it yields CASSPLGREETQYF.

V is TRBV9 and J is TRBJ2-2, with 8 positions matching TRBD2. This CDR3 spans 16 amino acids. Germline loops: CDR1 SGDLS, CDR2 YYNGEE. The V and J ends lost 3 bases and 5 bases, in that order; junction bases with no gene match: 9. CDR3 bases: TGTGCCAGCAGCGGAGGAGGCGGGAGGCGAACCGGGGAGCTGTTTTTT. It translates to CASSGGGGRRTGELFF.

This clone was detected once. This rearrangement joins TRBV12-1 to TRBJ2-1. TRBV12-1 is a listed pseudogene. The CDR3 contains 16 residues. Here the CDR3 DNA reads TGTGCCAGCAGCTTTGCCCCGGGACCGTTATACAATGAGCAGTTCTTC. Its translation: CASSFAPGPLYNEQFF.

V is TRBV7-2 and J is TRBJ2-2, with a tentative D call TRBD2 (6 bases). The V end was cut by 8 bases, the J end by 4 bases, with 23 bases between. Germline V gives CDR1 SGHTA, CDR2 FQGNSA. The CDR3 has 17 residues. CDR3 in DNA: TGTGCCAGCGAGCCGTCGGGTGCGGGGTGGGGCACCGGGGAGCTGTTTTTT. Amino acid sequence: CASEPSGAGWGTGELFF.

The rearrangement uses TRBV2 and TRBJ1-1; D is undetermined. Germline V lookup: CDR1 SNHLY, CDR2 FYNNEI. Trimming took 8 bases from V and 4 from J, leaving 11 bases between them. This CDR3 is 12 amino acids long. CDR3 coding DNA: TGTGCCAGCGGAAGGAAGGTCACTGAAGCTTTCTTT. Translation: CASGRKVTEAFF. The full variable domain, with the rest looked up from reference TRBV2 and TRBJ1-1, is EPEVTQTPSHQVTQMGQEVILRCVPISNHLYFYWYRQILGQKVEFLVSFYNNEISEKSEIFDDQFSVERPDGSNFTLKIRSTKLEDSAMYFCASGRKVTEAFFGQGTRLTVV.

CDR3 in DNA: TGCGCCAGCAGTGATGGAGGGGCCGCGGGGGAAAAACTGTTTTTT. Amino acids: CASSDGGAAGEKLFF. V is TRBV10-1 and J is TRBJ1-4; TRBD1 is a possible D gene (5 bases). CDR1 and CDR2 from the germline V gene are WNHNN and SYGVQD (reference sequence). The CDR3 loop spans 15 amino acids. Trimming shortened V by 3 bases and J by 8 bases, and 16 bases separated the two germline ends.

The genes are TRBV6-5 and TRBJ1-1; no definite D call. This CDR3 is 15 amino acids long. V was pared by 0 bases and J by 0 bases, with 8 bases between. Germline V lookup: CDR1 MNHEY, CDR2 SVGAGI. CDR3 bases: TGTGCCAGCAGTTACTCTGCCCTCATGAACACTGAAGCTTTCTTT. Its translation: CASSYSALMNTEAFF.

Comment on this clone: The junction shows a germline mismatch at one end, possibly a read error. The chain employs TRBV6-1 and TRBJ2-1; TRBD2 agrees at 9 bases. The CDR3 sequence is 18 residues long. Per germline, CDR1 MNHNS and CDR2 SASEGT. The CDR3 loop reads CASSKAAGGYSSYNEQFF. CDR3 bases: TGTGCCAGCAGTAAAGCAGCGGGGGGCTATAGCTCCTACAATGAGCAGTTCTTC.

This sequence joins TRBV27 and TRBJ2-1; 9 bases are a match to TRBD1. V was pared by 1 base and J by 3 bases, with 1 base of the junction left unmatched. CDR1 and CDR2 (germline): MNHEY, SMNVEV (reference sequence). The length of the CDR3 is 15 residues. CDR3 sequence reads: CASSLWGQGYNEQFF. The DNA for the CDR3 is TGTGCCAGCAGTTTATGGGGACAGGGCTACAATGAGCAGTTCTTC.

In its sample, this clone was seen once. The chain couples TRBV7-9 to TRBJ2-1, with no clear D. V was trimmed by 4 bases and J by 9 bases, leaving 10 bases between them. The CDR3 length is 12 residues. From germline, CDR1 is SEHNR and CDR2 FQNEAQ (reference sequence). CDR3 DNA: TGTGCCAGCAGCTCCCACCTGGGTGAGCAGTTCTTC. Amino acid sequence: CASSSHLGEQFF. Combining the CDR3 with reference TRBV7-9 and TRBJ2-1 gives the whole variable domain DTGVSQNPRHKITKRGQNVTFRCDPISEHNRLYWYRQTLGQGPEFLTYFQNEAQLEKSRLLSDRFSAERPKGSFSTLEIQRTEQGDSAMYLCASSSHLGEQFFGPGTRLTVL.

The chain has TRBV7-9 and TRBJ2-5, with 7 bases aligning to TRBD2. Trimming at V came to 7 bases and at J to 4 bases, leaving 9 bases not matched to a gene. Germline V gene lookup returns CDR1 SEHNR and CDR2 FQNEAQ (reference sequence). The CDR3 runs to 14 residues. The CDR3 spells CASTNSLAAETQYF. The CDR3 nucleotides are TGTGCCAGCACCAACAGCCTAGCGGCAGAGACCCAGTACTTC.